These T cell receptor beta chains were read from a single sample in a study of T cells expressing NK-cell markers. TCRdb re-called the 5' RACE reads and gives one entry per CDR3 protein, without DNA. Reported are about 460,000 distinct CDR3 sequences; the ten largest clones contain roughly 1.4%. Sequencing was carried out using blood T cells: a sorted CD56 or NKG2C T cell subset, CD4+ or CD8+ T cells, or bulk PBMC T cells (not recorded which). All receptors derive from a woman in her forties or fifties in good health. Each CDR3 is given with its conserved first and last residue. Each record gives: J gene, V gene, CDR3 protein.

J gene: TRBJ2-1
V gene: TRBV20-1
CDR3 protein: CSAGGRNNNEQFF

J gene: TRBJ2-3
V gene: TRBV6-1
CDR3 protein: CASSGQPDTQYF

J gene: TRBJ2-3
V gene: TRBV11-2
CDR3 protein: CASSETRGITTDTQYF

J gene: TRBJ2-2
V gene: TRBV27
CDR3 protein: CASSLWARSGELFF

J gene: TRBJ2-2
V gene: TRBV15
CDR3 protein: CATSRDDLSGPGELFF

J gene: TRBJ1-6
V gene: TRBV6-1
CDR3 protein: CASIRTGIYNSPLHF

J gene: TRBJ2-3
V gene: TRBV24-1
CDR3 protein: CATRHSGSWTDTQYF

J gene: TRBJ2-1
V gene: TRBV14
CDR3 protein: CASSLRRTSGMRNEQFF

J gene: TRBJ2-3
V gene: TRBV29-1
CDR3 protein: CSGSPTQDTQYF

J gene: TRBJ2-3
V gene: TRBV25-1
CDR3 protein: CASSSGTLGFSTDTQYF

J gene: TRBJ2-3
V gene: TRBV11-3
CDR3 protein: CASSLDPLGSDTQYF

J gene: TRBJ1-4
V gene: TRBV7-8
CDR3 protein: CASNRETNEKLFF

J gene: TRBJ2-7
V gene: TRBV11-3
CDR3 protein: CASSFPPAGATNYEQYF

J gene: TRBJ1-6
V gene: TRBV20-1
CDR3 protein: CSARVFRGDSPLHF

J gene: TRBJ2-3
V gene: TRBV9
CDR3 protein: CASSLSGSNTDTQYF

J gene: TRBJ2-6
V gene: TRBV2
CDR3 protein: CASLQGLIPSGANVLTF

J gene: TRBJ2-2
V gene: TRBV24-1
CDR3 protein: CATSAQTSGSRNTGELFF

J gene: TRBJ1-1
V gene: TRBV5-1
CDR3 protein: CASNESGENTEAFF

J gene: TRBJ2-7
V gene: TRBV12-3/TRBV12-4
CDR3 protein: CASSLILVSSYEQYF

J gene: TRBJ2-5
V gene: TRBV12-3/TRBV12-4
CDR3 protein: CASSLGVGATQETQYF

J gene: TRBJ1-2
V gene: TRBV12-3/TRBV12-4
CDR3 protein: CASSFGTGGTNYGYTF

J gene: TRBJ2-1
V gene: TRBV10-2
CDR3 protein: CASTPSSTISEQFF

J gene: TRBJ1-2
V gene: TRBV29-1
CDR3 protein: CSSSGTHYGYTF

J gene: TRBJ2-7
V gene: TRBV7-2
CDR3 protein: CASSFGRPYEQYF

J gene: TRBJ1-5
V gene: TRBV10-1
CDR3 protein: CASSESWGQPQHF

J gene: TRBJ2-3
V gene: TRBV5-1
CDR3 protein: CASTTSGTTSTDTQYF

J gene: TRBJ2-5
V gene: TRBV6-5
CDR3 protein: CASSFRLYGGTETQYF

J gene: TRBJ1-5
V gene: TRBV15
CDR3 protein: CATSPRLDRSFNQPQHF

J gene: TRBJ2-4
V gene: TRBV4-1
CDR3 protein: CASSVFGEIQYF

J gene: TRBJ1-4
V gene: TRBV2
CDR3 protein: CASLGVMYEKLFF

J gene: TRBJ1-1
V gene: TRBV6-1
CDR3 protein: CASSTTGNTEAFF

J gene: TRBJ2-3
V gene: TRBV19
CDR3 protein: CASSSGGGQSTDTQYF